The rows below give T cell receptor beta chains drawn from one sample of a study of blood T cell repertoires in COVID-19. Method: immunoSEQ multiplex PCR; TCRdb's copy keeps in-frame clones and lacks some. The sample includes around 220,000 clones, around 86% of them seen just once. Sequenced input: peripheral blood. These receptors originate from a woman between 50 and 59 years old with COVID-19, enrolled during active disease. The CDR3 runs from the conserved cysteine through the conserved F or W. A D gene is named only where the DNA matches it firmly. Expanded clones are given a class, and other clones once, few, many or no size at all.

J,size,D,V,DNA,CDR3
TRBJ2-1,.,.,TRBV5-6,TGTGCCAGCAGCTTCGCAGGGGTGTCGGTTGTGTTCTTC,CASSFAGVSVVFF
TRBJ2-5,.,TRBD2,TRBV4-2,TGTGCCAGCAGCCAAGATGGGGATACCGGGGGGGAGACCCAGTACTTC,CASSQDGDTGGETQYF
TRBJ2-2,.,.,TRBV12-3/TRBV12-4,TGTGCCAGCAGTGAGAATACCGGGGAGCTGTTTTTT,CASSENTGELFF
TRBJ1-1,.,.,TRBV10-1,TGCGCCAGCAGTGAGTCTACAGGCCTAAAAAAGGACACTGAAGCTTTCTTT,CASSESTGLKKDTEAFF
TRBJ2-7,.,.,TRBV21-1,TGTGCCAGCAGCAAAAGGCAACAGGGGGTCTACGAGCAGTACTTC,CASSKRQQGVYEQYF
TRBJ1-3,few,.,TRBV28,TGTGCCACCACCGAAAGGGGTTGGAGCTCTGGAAACACCATATATTTT,CATTERGWSSGNTIYF
TRBJ1-4,.,TRBD1,TRBV3-1/TRBV3-2,TGTGCCAGCAGCCTCCTAGGACAGGGGGCGGAGGAAAAACTGTTTTTT,CASSLLGQGAEEKLFF
TRBJ1-6,once,TRBD1,TRBV27,TGTGCCAGCAGTTTACAGCCAGGGGGAAATAATTCACCCCTCCACTTT,CASSLQPGGNNSPLHF
TRBJ1-6,.,.,TRBV19,TGTGCCAGTAGTACCCTGGCAGGCGCATGGTCACCCCTCCACTTT,CASSTLAGAWSPLHF
TRBJ2-7,.,TRBD2,TRBV3-1/TRBV3-2,TGTGCCAGCAGCCAAACCTTTCGGCGGGGGTTCTACGAGCAGTACTTC,CASSQTFRRGFYEQYF
TRBJ1-3,.,TRBD1,TRBV7-8,TGTGCCAGCAGCTTTCTAGACCGGGACAGGGTTTTAGTGAGCTCTGGAAACACCATATATTTT,CASSFLDRDRVLVSSGNTIYF
TRBJ1-1,.,.,TRBV5-1,TGCGCCAGCAGCTTGGTTAGCCTGAACACTGAAGCTTTCTTT,CASSLVSLNTEAFF
TRBJ2-3,.,TRBD2,TRBV30,TGTGCCTCGAGACTAGCGGGGGGCCCAGATACGCAGTATTTT,CASRLAGGPDTQYF
TRBJ2-4,.,TRBD1,TRBV4-1,TGCGCCAGCAGCCAAGTTTGGGGCCGACAGGGGGTAGCCAAAAACATTCAGTACTTC,CASSQVWGRQGVAKNIQYF
TRBJ1-1,.,.,TRBV2,TGTGCCAGCAGAATCACAGGGCTCACTGAAGCTTTCTTT,CASRITGLTEAFF
TRBJ2-1,once,.,TRBV5-1,TGCGCCAGCAAGGAGGCAGTTAGTCAGAATGAGCAGTTCTTC,CASKEAVSQNEQFF
TRBJ2-7,.,.,TRBV19,TGTGCCAGTAGTATGATCAACAGGAAGCACGAGCAGTACTTC,CASSMINRKHEQYF
TRBJ1-5,.,.,TRBV28,TGTGCCAGCACCGGTGGGGGGATCGGTCAGCCCCAGCATTTT,CASTGGGIGQPQHF
TRBJ1-5,.,TRBD1,TRBV2,TGTGCCAGCAGTTACAACCAAGACAGGGGGCCGTCTCGGCCCCAGCATTTT,CASSYNQDRGPSRPQHF
TRBJ2-1,.,.,TRBV28,TGTGCCAGCAGTCTACAGGGTAATGAGCAGTTCTTC,CASSLQGNEQFF
TRBJ2-6,.,.,TRBV11-1,TGTGCCAGCAGCTTAGCGGCAGGGCCCGTTGGGGCCAACGTCCTGACTTTC,CASSLAAGPVGANVLTF
TRBJ2-7,.,TRBD1,TRBV6-4,TGTGCCATCGAGACTCGGGACAGGTGGGCCGGGGTGGCCTACGAGCAGTACTTC,CAIETRDRWAGVAYEQYF
TRBJ1-1,.,.,TRBV27,TGTGCCAGCAGTATGTTTAGGAACACTGAAGCTTTCTTT,CASSMFRNTEAFF
TRBJ2-7,.,TRBD1,TRBV6-5,TGTGCCGTGAGACAGGGAGTGGCGGATTACGAGCAGTACTTC,CAVRQGVADYEQYF
TRBJ2-3,.,TRBD2,TRBV12-5,TGTGCTAGTGGTTTCGGCCTAGCGGGGGGAACAGATACGCAGTATTTT,CASGFGLAGGTDTQYF
TRBJ1-1,.,.,TRBV12-3/TRBV12-4,TGTGCCAGCAGTTTGTACGGCACTGAAGCTTTCTTT,CASSLYGTEAFF
TRBJ1-5,.,.,TRBV5-5,TGTGCCAGCCCACCAACACCCTTAAGCAATCAGCCCCAGCATTTT,CASPPTPLSNQPQHF
TRBJ1-4,.,.,TRBV5-6,TGTGCCAGCCTCAAAAGGCAGGGAAAAAAGGAAAAACTGTTTTTT,CASLKRQGKKEKLFF
TRBJ2-1,.,TRBD1,TRBV10-1,TGCGCCAGCAGTGATTCCGCGCCAGGGGGCAGGAATGAGCAGTTCTTC,CASSDSAPGGRNEQFF